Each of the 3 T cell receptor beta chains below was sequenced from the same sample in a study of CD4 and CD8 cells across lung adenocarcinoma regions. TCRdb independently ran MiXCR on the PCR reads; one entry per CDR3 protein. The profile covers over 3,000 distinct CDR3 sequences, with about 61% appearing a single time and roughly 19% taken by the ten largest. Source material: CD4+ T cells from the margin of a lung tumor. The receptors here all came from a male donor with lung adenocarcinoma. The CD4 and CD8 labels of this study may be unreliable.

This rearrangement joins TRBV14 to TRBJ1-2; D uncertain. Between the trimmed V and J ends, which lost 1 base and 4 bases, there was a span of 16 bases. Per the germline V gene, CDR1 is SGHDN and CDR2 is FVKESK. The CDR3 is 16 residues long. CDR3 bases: TGTGCCAGCAGCCAAGCTCATCTCATAGGAATCTATGGCTACACCTTC. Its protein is CASSQAHLIGIYGYTF.

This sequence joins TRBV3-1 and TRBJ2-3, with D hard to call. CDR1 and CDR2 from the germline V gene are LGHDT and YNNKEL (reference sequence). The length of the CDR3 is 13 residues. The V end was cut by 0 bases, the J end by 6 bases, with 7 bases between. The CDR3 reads CASSQENSDTQYF. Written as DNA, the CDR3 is TGTGCCAGCAGCCAAGAAAACTCCGATACGCAGTATTTT.

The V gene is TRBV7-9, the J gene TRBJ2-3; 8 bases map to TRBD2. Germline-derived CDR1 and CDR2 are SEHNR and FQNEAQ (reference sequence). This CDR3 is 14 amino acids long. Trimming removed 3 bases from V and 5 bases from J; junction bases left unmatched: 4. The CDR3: CASSFGGAQDTQYF. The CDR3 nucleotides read TGTGCCAGCAGCTTCGGGGGGGCGCAAGATACGCAGTATTTT.